These 29 T cell receptor beta chains came from one sample sequenced in a study of T cell responses to AZD1222 COVID-19 vaccine. The repertoire was sequenced with immunoSEQ multiplex PCR; TCRdb's copy has only in-frame clones and lacks some. Here the sample spans 150,000 to 200,000 clones, more than 85% being singletons. The sequencing used peripheral blood, collected on day 0 of AZD1222 vaccination. The receptors shown here come from an adult in good health.

The V call is TRBV28, the J call TRBJ1-2; 9 bases line up with TRBD1. The CDR3 consists of 21 residues. The ends lost 5 bases at V and 1 base at J; junction bases unmatched: 23. From germline, CDR1 is MDHEN and CDR2 SYDVKM. CDR3 region: CASSPQGAGFSFGLFNYGYTF. The CDR3 DNA reads as TGTGCCAGCAGTCCACAGGGGGCGGGGTTTTCTTTCGGCCTTTTTAACTATGGCTACACCTTC.

The chain carries TRBV24-1 and TRBJ2-2; possibly TRBD2 for D (5 bases). This CDR3 contains 13 residues. In germline, CDR1 is KGHDR, CDR2 SFDVKD. The CDR3 region is CAMGDQNTGELFF. The CDR3 coding sequence is TGTGCAATGGGAGACCAGAACACCGGGGAGCTGTTTTTT.

The chain couples TRBV6-2 or TRBV6-3 to TRBJ1-1, with unresolved D. V was pared by 5 bases and J by 5 bases, with 24 bases between. Germline V CDR1 and CDR2: MNHEY, SVGEGT. This CDR3 spans 17 amino acids. CDR3 amino acids: CASSHYRLDGDRTEAFF. DNA of the CDR3: TGTGCCAGCAGTCACTATCGGCTGGACGGGGATCGGACTGAAGCTTTCTTT.

In nucleotides, the CDR3 is TGTGCCAGCAGCTTACAAGGGGGGGCAGGAGGCACCGGGGAGCTGTTTTTT. Its translation: CASSLQGGAGGTGELFF. The chain employs TRBV11-3 and TRBJ2-2; D is perhaps TRBD2 (7 bases). This CDR3 is built from 17 residues. Germline CDR1 and CDR2: SGHNT and YENEEA. Trimming shortened V by 2 bases and J by 4 bases, and 17 bases separated the two germline ends.

In this sample, this clone turned up once. The chain is built from TRBV4-2 and TRBJ2-5, with 7 bases fitting TRBD2. Germline trimming cut 5 bases from V and 2 bases from J; bases unmatched to any gene: 5. CDR1 and CDR2 (germline): LGHNA, YNFKEQ. The CDR3 contains 14 residues. Here the CDR3 reads CASSYRGDQETQYF. DNA for the CDR3: TGTGCCAGCAGCTATCGGGGGGATCAAGAGACCCAGTACTTC.

V and J are TRBV6-5 and TRBJ1-2; possible D gene TRBD1, 5 bases. V was clipped by 5 bases and J by 9 bases, with 10 bases between them. CDR3 size: 11 residues. CDR1 is MNHEY, CDR2 SVGAGI, per germline. This CDR3 is CASSRQTSYTF. CDR3 DNA sequence: TGTGCCAGCAGTAGACAGACTAGCTACACCTTC.

The chain recombines TRBV27 with TRBJ2-1; maybe TRBD1 (5 bases). The CDR3 loop spans 15 amino acids. V was cut by 3 bases and J by 2 bases, with 11 bases left in between. Germline-derived CDR1 and CDR2 are MNHEY and SMNVEV (reference sequence). The CDR3 region is CASSFVTGAYNEQFF. The CDR3 DNA is TGTGCCAGCAGTTTCGTAACAGGAGCCTACAATGAGCAGTTCTTC.

The chain links TRBV30 to TRBJ1-2; D gene uncertain. The V and J ends lost 3 bases and 1 base respectively, with 9 bases between them. The CDR3 loop spans 13 amino acids. Germline assignment: CDR1 GTSNPN and CDR2 SVGIG (reference sequence). The CDR3 DNA reads as TGTGCCTGGAGGGAGGGAAGTAACTATGGCTACACCTTC. Its protein product is CAWREGSNYGYTF.

This clone ranks as medium-sized. This sequence joins TRBV2 and TRBJ1-5; 9 bases line up with TRBD1. After removal of 6 bases from V and 9 bases from J, the junction contained 3 bases not matched to a gene. The CDR3 sequence is 12 residues long. The germline V gene encodes CDR1 SNHLY and CDR2 FYNNEI. This chain's CDR3 is CASRGTGTPQHF. In DNA form, the CDR3 reads TGTGCCAGCAGGGGGACAGGGACGCCCCAGCATTTT.

The chain recombines TRBV6-5 with TRBJ1-5; D is undetermined. This CDR3 spans 13 amino acids. Germline CDR1 is MNHEY and CDR2 is SVGAGI. The V gene lost 8 bases and the J gene lost 0 bases, with 8 bases spanning the gap. The CDR3 sequence is CASSGNSNQPQHF. CDR3 in DNA: TGTGCCAGCTCGGGTAATAGCAATCAGCCCCAGCATTTT.

The chain combines TRBV2 with TRBJ2-3; weak D call: TRBD1 (5 bases). V was pared by 5 bases and J by 2 bases, with 17 bases between. Germline CDR1 SNHLY, CDR2 FYNNEI. CDR3 length equals 16 residues. CDR3 residues: CASSTLLGANTDTQYF. The DNA of the CDR3 is TGTGCCAGCAGTACACTTCTTGGGGCCAACACAGATACGCAGTATTTT.

The gene calls are TRBV4-1 and TRBJ1-2, with TRBD1 identical over 8 bases. The CDR3 is 16 amino acids. In germline, CDR1 is MGHRA, CDR2 YSYEKL. The junction had 8 bases not matched to a gene; V was cut back by 0 bases and J by 5 bases. The CDR3 coding sequence is TGCGCCAGCAGCCAAGAGGGGCAGGGGGCTGTTTATGGCTACACCTTC. Translation gives CASSQEGQGAVYGYTF.

The J gene is TRBJ2-2, the V gene TRBV19; either TRBD1 or TRBD2 may fit D (5 bases each). V was pared by 5 bases and J by 6 bases, with 7 bases between. Germline V CDR1 and CDR2: LNHDA, SQIVND (reference sequence). The CDR3 totals 12 residues. The CDR3 loop reads CASSGGAGELFF. CDR3 coding DNA: TGTGCCAGTAGTGGGGGAGCCGGGGAGCTGTTTTTT.

A remark on this clone: The identical CDR3 is also encoded by other nucleotide sequences in the sample. V usage is TRBV11-2 and J usage is TRBJ1-1; D is ambiguous. CDR1 and CDR2 from the germline V gene are SGHAT and FQNNGV. Trimming pared 1 base from V and 2 bases from J, leaving 5 bases between. CDR3 length: 13 residues. As DNA, the CDR3 is TGTGCCAGCAGCTTAGGTGTAAACACTGAAGCTTTCTTT. Encoded protein: CASSLGVNTEAFF.

The chain employs TRBV11-1 and TRBJ1-6; the D gene is possibly TRBD1 (5 bases). CDR3 length: 14 residues. Germline V gene sequence: CDR1 SGHAT, CDR2 FQDESV (reference sequence). V lost 8 bases, J lost 10 bases, and 18 bases lay in between. The CDR3 region has the DNA TGTGCCAGCGGAGACAGCCAGATTGGGTCACCCCTCCACTTT. It encodes CASGDSQIGSPLHF. Drawing the rest from reference TRBV11-1 and TRBJ1-6, the complete variable domain is EAEVAQSPRYKITEKSQAVAFWCDPISGHATLYWYRQILGQGPELLVQFQDESVVDDSQLPKDRFSAERLKGVDSTLKIQPAELGDSAMYLCASGDSQIGSPLHFGNGTRLTVT.

The gene calls are TRBV20-1 and TRBJ2-7; 8 nucleotides match TRBD1. CDR1 and CDR2 from the germline V gene are DFQATT and SNEGSKA (reference sequence). The CDR3 totals 13 residues. Losses at the gene ends were 3 bases for V and 3 bases for J; bases not matched to a gene: 4. The CDR3 nucleotides are TGCAGTGCTAGTCCTGACAGGGGCTACGAGCAGTACTTC. Translating it yields CSASPDRGYEQYF.

The gene calls are TRBV6-5 and TRBJ1-2, with TRBD1 matching over 7 bases. Per germline, CDR1 MNHEY and CDR2 SVGAGI. The CDR3 contains 15 residues. The V segment lost 2 bases and the J segment 6 bases; nucleotides outside the gene matches: 9. The CDR3 loop reads CASSYGIGGTDGYTF. CDR3 coding DNA: TGTGCCAGCAGTTACGGCATAGGGGGCACGGATGGCTACACCTTC.

V and J are TRBV7-8 and TRBJ1-1, with a tentative D call TRBD1 (6 bases). Deletions cut 5 bases from V and 10 bases from J, with 23 bases between. Germline V gives CDR1 SGHVS, CDR2 FQNEAQ. This CDR3 has 15 residues. For the CDR3, the DNA is TGTGCCAGCAGCCAACCATCCCGGGGGGCCGGGGTAGCTTTCTTT. This sequence encodes CASSQPSRGAGVAFF. Full variable domain (missing parts from reference TRBV7-8 and TRBJ1-1): GAGVSQSPRYKVAKRGQDVALRCDPISGHVSLFWYQQALGQGPEFLTYFQNEAQLDKSGLPSDRFFAERPEGSVSTLKIQRTQQEDSAVYLCASSQPSRGAGVAFFGQGTRLTVV.

The chain combines TRBV5-4 with TRBJ2-5; D is possibly TRBD1 (5 bases). The CDR3 runs 15 residues. V was pared by 3 bases and J by 1 base, with 13 bases between. Germline V gives CDR1 SGHNT, CDR2 YYREEE (reference sequence). This chain's CDR3 is CASSSGAVTQETQYF. In DNA, the CDR3 is TGTGCCAGCAGCTCTGGGGCAGTTACCCAAGAGACCCAGTACTTC.

The rearrangement uses TRBV27 and TRBJ1-1, with TRBD1 matching 7 bases. The germline V gene encodes CDR1 MNHEY and CDR2 SMNVEV (reference sequence). The trim removed 5 bases at V and 3 bases at J, leaving 6 bases unmatched. There are 14 residues in the CDR3. CDR3 loop: CASSVTGFDTEAFF. CDR3 nucleotide sequence: TGTGCCAGCAGTGTGACAGGGTTCGACACTGAAGCTTTCTTT.

V gene TRBV6-6 combines with J gene TRBJ1-5; no definite D call. The CDR3 runs 15 residues. V was trimmed by 6 bases and J by 0 bases, leaving 12 bases between them. In germline, CDR1 is MNHNY, CDR2 SVGAGI (reference sequence). The CDR3 region is CASSYDTDSNQPQHF. As DNA, the CDR3 is TGTGCCAGCAGCTATGACACTGATAGCAATCAGCCCCAGCATTTT.

CDR3 bases: TGTGCCTGGAGTTTAGGGGTGTTATATAATTCACCCCTCCACTTT. As protein: CAWSLGVLYNSPLHF. The V call is TRBV30, the J call TRBJ1-6, with D possibly matching TRBD1 (5 bases). The length of the CDR3 is 15 residues. V was cut by 2 bases and J by 4 bases, with 12 bases left in between. CDR1 is GTSNPN and CDR2 is SVGIG in the germline V gene (reference sequence).

The rearrangement links TRBV7-9 to TRBJ1-2, with D possibly being TRBD1 (5 bases). Trimming pared 1 base from V and 7 bases from J, leaving 19 bases between. The germline gives CDR1 SEHNR, CDR2 FQNEAQ (reference sequence). This CDR3 contains 16 residues. CDR3 loop: CASSLDTRAHNRGYTF. CDR3 nucleotides: TGTGCCAGCAGCTTAGATACCAGGGCCCACAACCGTGGCTACACCTTC.

The chain links TRBV29-1 to TRBJ1-2; D perhaps matches TRBD1 (6 bases). CDR1 and CDR2 from the germline V gene are SQVTM and ANQGSEA. CDR3 size: 13 residues. Trimming left V 2 bases short and J 3 bases short, with 10 bases between. CDR3 sequence: CSVERGGHYGYTF. CDR3 DNA sequence: TGCAGCGTTGAAAGGGGGGGGCACTATGGCTACACCTTC.

The chain joins TRBV15 to TRBJ2-7; D not resolved. The ends were cut back, 3 bases at V and 3 bases at J, with 9 bases in the middle. CDR1 and CDR2 from the germline V gene are LNHNV and YYDKDF (reference sequence). The CDR3 has 13 residues. The CDR3 nucleotides read TGTGCCACCAGCAGCCTAAGGCGCTACGAGCAGTACTTC. Amino acid sequence: CATSSLRRYEQYF.

This chain connects TRBV5-1 to TRBJ2-7; either TRBD1 or TRBD2 may fit D (6 bases each). The CDR3 loop spans 15 amino acids. Between the trimmed V and J ends, which lost 1 base and 1 base, there was a span of 12 bases. Germline CDR1 and CDR2: SGHRS and YFSETQ. CDR3 sequence: CASSLSGGLSYEQYF. CDR3 sequence (DNA): TGCGCCAGCAGCTTGTCCGGGGGCCTATCCTACGAGCAGTACTTC.

This chain connects TRBV12-5 to TRBJ1-1; no clear D gene. Between the trimmed V and J ends, which lost 7 bases and 1 base, there was a span of 13 bases. The germline V gene has CDR1 LGHNT and CDR2 FRNRAP. The CDR3 spans 14 residues. The DNA of the CDR3 is TGTGCTAGTGTTCTCGGGTCCGCGAACACTGAAGCTTTCTTT. Its protein product is CASVLGSANTEAFF.

This chain uses TRBV27 with TRBJ1-2; TRBD1 might be the D (6 bases). Germline CDR1 reads MNHEY; CDR2 reads SMNVEV (reference sequence). Trimming cost V 5 bases and J 5 bases, with 12 bases left between them. The CDR3 is made up of 13 amino acids. The CDR3 DNA sequence: TGTGCCAGCAGTGACGGACAGATATATGGCTACACCTTC. It is translated as CASSDGQIYGYTF.

About this clone: The junction departs from germline at one end; a sequencing error may be responsible. This chain links TRBV7-7 with TRBJ2-3; D unclear. CDR3 size: 13 residues. Germline CDR1 SSHAT, CDR2 FNYEAQ (reference sequence). The CDR3 here is CASSLSLGDTQYF. In nucleotides, the CDR3 is TGTGCTAGCAGCTTAAGCCTTGGGGATACGCAGTATTTT.